This T cell receptor beta chain was sequenced for a study of blood T cell repertoires in COVID-19. Across the study: COVID-19 samples from acute and convalescent phases originated in the United States, Italy and Spain. T cells, B-cell-depleted T cells, or PBMCs supplied cDNA or gDNA.

CDR1 is MNHEY, CDR2 SVGEGT, per germline. The CDR3 length is 14 residues. V was clipped by 0 bases and J by 5 bases, with 10 bases between them. As originally analysed: Amplifying reference gene primers gave estimates of nucleated cell counts. This table comes from immunoSEQ multiplex PCR, and its TCRdb copy is limited to in-frame clones, with some not included. V and J calls and clone size are copied from that table; D and trimming were computed from the DNA. The data hold tens of thousands of clones, with approximately 80% observed a single time. This TCR derives from a human donor in a cohort sampled during active COVID-19. J is TRBJ1-2 and V is TRBV6-2 or TRBV6-3, with D possibly being TRBD1 (6 bases). Sequenced: peripheral blood. The CDR3 reads CASSYSGQGYGYTF. The CDR3 nucleotides are TGTGCCAGCAGTTACTCGGGGCAGGGGTATGGCTACACCTTC.